This entry lists 16 T cell receptor beta chains sequenced from one sample in a study of PD-L1 blockade in urothelial cancer. Clones were read by immunoSEQ multiplex PCR, and TCRdb kept only the in-frame ones, dropping some. Of 35,000 or so clones listed, just over 35% are singletons. The sample in question was tumor tissue, obtained before atezolizumab (anti-PD-L1) treatment. The receptors derive from a man aged 55 to 70 with urothelial cancer.

The chain combines TRBV9 with TRBJ2-3; 7 bases line up with TRBD1. This CDR3 region has 15 residues. CDR1 SGDLS and CDR2 YYNGEE come from the germline V gene. V lost 4 bases, J lost 4 bases, and 9 bases stayed unmatched. The CDR3 DNA reads TGTGCCAGCAGCCGACAGGGTGAGAGGGCAGATACGCAGTATTTT. As protein: CASSRQGERADTQYF.

V usage is TRBV19 and J usage is TRBJ2-7, with TRBD2 matching 11 bases. There are 13 residues in the CDR3. CDR1 is LNHDA and CDR2 is SQIVND in the germline V gene (reference sequence). J was trimmed by 5 bases and V by 4 bases; bases with no gene match: 1. The CDR3: CASSRGLADEQYF. The CDR3 region has the DNA TGTGCCAGTAGTAGGGGACTAGCGGACGAGCAGTACTTC.

This chain's CDR3 is CASSYRQNYGYTF. The CDR3 DNA follows: TGTGCCAGTAGTTACAGGCAGAACTATGGCTACACCTTC. The chain links TRBV19 to TRBJ1-2, with a weak D call TRBD1 (5 bases). The germline CDR1 and CDR2 sequences are LNHDA and SQIVND (reference sequence). Trimming removed 5 bases at V and 2 bases at J, with 9 bases between. The CDR3 spans 13 residues.

In this sample, this clone turned up a few times. V is TRBV18 and J is TRBJ2-4; no clear D gene. The length of the CDR3 is 14 residues. V gave up 3 bases and J gave up 0 bases, with 6 bases separating them. Per the germline V gene, CDR1 is KGHSH and CDR2 is LQKENI. The CDR3 here is CASSPDLAKNIQYF. The CDR3 bases are TGTGCCAGCTCACCGGATCTAGCCAAAAACATTCAGTACTTC.

In its sample, this clone was seen a few times. The V gene is TRBV11-3, the J gene TRBJ2-1; TRBD2 agrees at 8 bases. This CDR3 has 14 amino acids. Germline V gene data show CDR1 as SGHNT and CDR2 as YENEEA. V dropped 3 bases and J dropped 7; count of bases not matched to a gene: 5. CDR3 protein: CASSFTGGGNEQFF. Here the CDR3 DNA reads TGTGCCAGCAGCTTCACCGGGGGGGGAAATGAGCAGTTCTTC.

This clone occurred once. Here the CDR3 reads CASRVDATGGYEQYF. The CDR3 DNA follows: TGCGCCAGCAGGGTAGACGCGACAGGGGGGTACGAGCAGTACTTC. The chain links TRBV5-1 to TRBJ2-7; 9 nucleotides line up with TRBD1. V gave up 5 bases and J gave up 4 bases; unmatched junction bases: 10. This CDR3 region has 15 residues. CDR1 is SGHRS, CDR2 YFSETQ, per germline.

The rearrangement uses TRBV5-1 and TRBJ2-7; 7 bases are shared with TRBD2. V was clipped by 5 bases and J by 1 base; unmatched bases: 12. The CDR3 runs 16 residues. Germline CDR1 reads SGHRS; CDR2 reads YFSETQ. CDR3: CASRPQTSSLSYEQYF. The CDR3 DNA follows: TGCGCCAGCAGGCCGCAGACTAGCTCTCTATCCTACGAGCAGTACTTC.

This chain uses TRBV28 with TRBJ2-2, with 8 bases fitting TRBD2. This CDR3 has 15 residues. V was pared by 3 bases and J by 6 bases, with 6 bases of the junction left unmatched. Germline V gene lookup returns CDR1 MDHEN and CDR2 SYDVKM. DNA for the CDR3: TGTGCCAGCAGTTTGGGGACTAGTGACGCCGGGGAGCTGTTTTTT. Protein sequence: CASSLGTSDAGELFF.

The genes are TRBV18 and TRBJ1-2; the D is unclear. The CDR3 sequence is 15 residues long. Trimming removed 3 bases from V and 7 bases from J, with 18 bases in between. Germline CDR1 KGHSH, CDR2 LQKENI. The CDR3 DNA follows: TGTGCCAGCTCACCGCAAGATAAAGGCGGTGGTGGCTACACCTTC. It is translated as CASSPQDKGGGGYTF.

A few counts support this clone. The chain links TRBV28 to TRBJ1-1; D call uncertain. The CDR3 length is 13 residues. V lost 3 bases to trimming and J lost 2 bases, with 7 bases between them. Germline lookup yields CDR1 MDHEN and CDR2 SYDVKM. The CDR3 coding sequence is TGTGCCAGCAGTTTTCCCGCCAACACTGAAGCTTTCTTT. This translates into CASSFPANTEAFF.

At least ten counts were recorded for this clone. The J gene is TRBJ2-1, the V gene TRBV6-8, with 7 bases matching TRBD1. Germline-derived CDR1 and CDR2 are MNHGY and SAAAGT. The trim removed 7 bases at V and 9 bases at J, leaving 12 bases unmatched. The CDR3 is 14 amino acids. CDR3 sequence: CASIETGAGSEQFF. For the CDR3, the DNA is TGTGCCAGCATCGAAACAGGGGCAGGTAGTGAGCAGTTCTTC.

This clone was counted a few times. The chain couples TRBV5-1 to TRBJ1-5; 9 nucleotides match TRBD1. The CDR3 is made up of 19 amino acids. V dropped 6 bases and J dropped 0; count of bases not matched to a gene: 16. In germline, CDR1 is SGHRS, CDR2 YFSETQ. The CDR3: CASTVTPGQGEYSNQPQHF. The DNA of the CDR3 is TGCGCCAGCACCGTTACACCGGGACAGGGCGAATATAGCAATCAGCCCCAGCATTTT.

This clone appeared a few times. This sequence joins TRBV4-1 and TRBJ1-4; D not resolved. Germline values: CDR1 MGHRA, CDR2 YSYEKL. Deletions cut 4 bases from V and 5 bases from J, with 14 bases between. The CDR3 covers 15 residues. CDR3: CASSLISTGNEKLFF. The CDR3 nucleotides are TGCGCCAGCAGCCTGATATCGACGGGGAATGAAAAACTGTTTTTT.

This chain joins TRBV25-1 and TRBJ2-5; D is possibly TRBD2 (6 bases). Germline V gives CDR1 MGHDK, CDR2 SYGVNS. The CDR3 runs to 15 residues. The CDR3 DNA reads TGTTCTGGGAGGACGGGACGGGTGAAGGAAGAGACCCAGTACTTC. It yields the protein CSGRTGRVKEETQYF.

This clone was seen a handful of times. The gene calls are TRBV6-8 and TRBJ1-1; D call uncertain. V lost 0 bases, J lost 2 bases, and 13 bases lay in between. Germline CDR1 reads MNHGY; CDR2 reads SAAAGT. The CDR3 sequence is 16 residues long. The CDR3, as DNA: TGTGCCAGCAGTTACTCGGGGATAGGCGTAAACACTGAAGCTTTCTTT. This codes for CASSYSGIGVNTEAFF.

The V and J genes are TRBV18 and TRBJ1-1, with 8 bases lining up with TRBD1. CDR1 is KGHSH and CDR2 is LQKENI in the germline V gene. The CDR3 totals 16 residues. With 6 bases clipped from V and 1 base from J, the junction kept 10 bases outside the gene matches. The DNA of the CDR3 is TGTGCCAGCTCCCCAAGGGGGACAGGAGAGAACACTGAAGCTTTCTTT. Translating it yields CASSPRGTGENTEAFF.